Sequencing of this T cell receptor beta chain was carried out in a study of OX40 agonist ivuxolimab in advanced cancers. About the study: Ivuxolimab, an antibody that agonizes OX40 (CD134), was administered to the patients. Prior anti-PD-1, anti-PD-L1 or anti-CTLA-4 therapy did not bar entry, and around 39% had some.

Notes on the study in general: Antigen targets of the expanded peripheral T cells went undetermined.

The germline V gene has CDR1 SGHKS and CDR2 YYEKEE (reference sequence). The V segment lost 4 bases and the J segment 5 bases; nucleotides outside the gene matches: 5. The CDR3 contains 14 residues. The repertoire was sequenced with immunoSEQ multiplex PCR; TCRdb's copy has only in-frame clones and lacks some. The sample carries about 78,000 clones, about 84% recorded once. On this clone itself: Its antigen is not identified.

The receptor was derived from an adult with an advanced solid tumor such as melanoma, head and neck, liver or kidney cancer. The sample consisted of CD4+ or CD8+ T cells sorted from blood, taken in a trial of the OX40 agonist ivuxolimab. The chain uses TRBV5-5 and TRBJ1-5; 8 bases fit TRBD1. The CDR3 nucleotides read TGTGCCAGCAGCCCTCAGGGGGCCGATCAGCCCCAGCATTTT. It specifies CASSPQGADQPQHF.